This T cell receptor (beta chain) comes out of a study of cytomegalovirus exposure and HLA in healthy donors. This CDR3 comprises 14 residues. Trimming at V came to 6 bases and at J to 8 bases, leaving 9 bases not matched to a gene. Germline V CDR1 and CDR2: LNHDA, SQIVND (reference sequence). Primers for the PCR totalled 60 Vbeta and 13 Jbeta. Profiling relied on immunoSEQ multiplex PCR, and the TCRdb table lists in-frame clones only, not all of them. In the table there are roughly 150,000 clones, roughly 70% of which are singletons. The sequence came from a man in his thirties or forties in good health and CMV-seropositive. The chain couples TRBV19 to TRBJ1-4; TRBD1 matches 7 bases. Source material: PBMCs. The CDR3 loop is CASRALRDSEKLFF. CDR3 DNA: TGTGCCAGTAGGGCGTTGAGGGACAGCGAAAAACTGTTTTTT.